This is a list of T cell receptor beta chains from one sample in a study of response to subunit inactivated influenza vaccine. TCRdb recomputed calls from the RT-PCR reads with MiXCR, one row per CDR3 protein. The data hold roughly 500,000 distinct CDR3 sequences, with 16% observed a single time. The source material was CD4+ T cells sorted from PBMCs, sampled 23 months after vaccination. The receptor source for this set is a man between 50 and 69 years old who received an inactivated influenza vaccine. Each CDR3 is given with its conserved first and last residue. D genes are given only for firm matches. For some rows the clone size is stated as once, few or many, or as a class when expanded; others skip it.

TRBV9	TRBJ1-1	.	.	CASSVGGLGNTEAFF	TGTGCCAGCAGCGTAGGAGGGTTGGGGAACACTGAAGCTTTCTTT
TRBV7-2	TRBJ2-3	TRBD2	many	CASSLAGAGGATDTQYF	TGTGCCAGCAGCTTAGCGGGAGCGGGGGGAGCCACAGATACGCAGTATTTT
TRBV15	TRBJ1-5	TRBD1	.	CATSRSDRAGYGPQHF	TGTGCCACCAGCAGATCCGACAGGGCAGGCTATGGCCCCCAGCATTTT
TRBV14	TRBJ2-4	.	.	CASSDSRILAKNIQYF	TGTGCCAGCAGTGATTCCAGGATACTAGCCAAAAACATTCAGTACTTC
TRBV10-1	TRBJ2-1	.	.	CASSDLRGRSYNEQFF	TGCGCCAGCAGTGACCTTAGGGGGAGATCCTACAATGAGCAGTTCTTC
TRBV29-1	TRBJ2-3	TRBD2	.	CSVEAAGVRDTQYF	TGCAGCGTTGAAGCCGCGGGGGTCAGAGATACGCAGTATTTT
TRBV14	TRBJ2-7	TRBD1	.	CASSQNRGRVYEQYF	TGTGCCAGCAGCCAGAACAGGGGGCGCGTATACGAGCAGTACTTC
TRBV5-1	TRBJ2-1	.	few	CASSFGRGTYNEQFF	TGCGCCAGCAGTTTCGGGCGGGGGACATACAATGAGCAGTTCTTC
TRBV28	TRBJ2-3	.	few	CASSLMPGPQYF	TGTGCCAGCAGCCTTATGCCGGGACCGCAGTATTTT
TRBV5-1	TRBJ1-1	.	few	CASSLAVGRNPFF	TGCGCCAGCAGCTTGGCCGTAGGTCGGAATCCTTTCTTT
TRBV20-1	TRBJ2-7	.	once	CSANRDYEQYF	TGCAGTGCTAATCGGGACTACGAGCAGTACTTC
TRBV6-1	TRBJ2-5	.	.	CASSVRGVRETQYF	TGTGCCAGCAGTGTCCGGGGTGTGAGGGAGACCCAGTACTTC
TRBV11-1	TRBJ1-3	TRBD1	few	CASSRNRGLIPMNSGNTIYF	TGTGCCAGCAGCCGCAACAGGGGCTTGATCCCTATGAACTCTGGAAACACCATATATTTT
TRBV28	TRBJ1-4	TRBD1	.	CASSGADRIINEKLFF	TGTGCCAGCAGTGGGGCGGACAGGATCATTAATGAAAAACTGTTTTTT
TRBV18	TRBJ2-2	.	.	CASSFEQGSTGELFF	TGTGCCAGCTCATTTGAGCAGGGGAGCACCGGGGAGCTGTTTTTT
TRBV4-2	TRBJ2-5	TRBD1	few	CASSQRDRGETQYF	TGTGCCAGCAGCCAGCGGGACAGGGGAGAGACCCAGTACTTC
TRBV4-2	TRBJ2-1	TRBD2	few	CASSQISGAGSYNEQFF	TGTGCCAGCAGCCAAATCAGCGGGGCGGGCTCCTACAATGAGCAGTTCTTC
TRBV12-3/TRBV12-4	TRBJ2-7	TRBD1	many	CASSGAGTVTYEQYF	TGTGCCAGCAGTGGAGCCGGGACAGTAACCTACGAGCAGTACTTC
TRBV7-2	TRBJ1-4	.	many	CASSLGGGDEKLFF	TGTGCCAGCAGCCTGGGAGGGGGGGATGAAAAACTGTTTTTT
TRBV20-1	TRBJ1-1	.	.	CSANRGTNTEAFF	TGCAGTGCTAATCGCGGGACGAACACTGAAGCTTTCTTT
TRBV5-1	TRBJ2-2	.	few	CASRAENTGELFF	TGCGCCAGCCGCGCGGAAAACACCGGGGAGCTGTTTTTT
TRBV9	TRBJ2-7	.	few	CASSLSDRLGYEQYF	TGTGCCAGCAGCCTCAGTGACAGGCTCGGCTACGAGCAGTACTTC
TRBV19	TRBJ2-1	TRBD2	.	CASRMTSGAINEQFF	TGTGCCAGTAGAATGACTAGCGGAGCAATCAATGAGCAGTTCTTC
TRBV29-1	TRBJ2-1	TRBD2	.	CSVEAPSGSMYEQFF	TGCAGCGTTGAAGCGCCTAGCGGGAGTATGTATGAGCAGTTCTTC